Below, 12 T cell receptor beta chains from the same sample are listed, as sequenced in a study of human T cells and chemical hapten exposure. The time point was: patch test 3, about 24 weeks after DPC sensitization. Treatment defined: therapeutic diphenylcyclopropenone sensitization with weekly scalp DPC. TCRdb reanalysed the RACE reads using MiXCR and keeps one entry per CDR3 protein. The sample yields 70,000 or so distinct CDR3 sequences, over 8.5% seen once. The material was whole blood, obtained in connection with sensitization to the hapten diphenylcyclopropenone (DPC). These receptors were taken from a woman between 45 and 65 years old with alopecia areata. Some clones in this sample may be carry-over from other donors' samples.

In this sample, this clonotype turned up many times. The V call is TRBV3-1, the J call TRBJ1-1; D gene unclear. Germline V gene data show CDR1 as LGHDT and CDR2 as YNNKEL (reference sequence). The CDR3 loop spans 13 amino acids. V lost 1 base and J lost 0, with 3 bases in between. The CDR3 reads CASSQGLNTEAFF. DNA for the CDR3: TGTGCCAGCAGCCAAGGTCTGAACACTGAAGCTTTCTTT.

The chain couples TRBV20-1 to TRBJ1-2, with D perhaps matching TRBD1 (6 bases). Germline V gene sequence: CDR1 DFQATT, CDR2 SNEGSKA (reference sequence). Trimming shortened V by 5 bases and J by 8 bases, and 9 bases separated the two germline ends. The CDR3 extends over 10 amino acids. The CDR3 here is CSAADSGYTF. CDR3 bases: TGCAGTGCTGCGGACAGCGGCTACACCTTC.

This clonotype was observed a few times. The chain combines TRBV28 with TRBJ2-1; D unclear. Germline V CDR1 and CDR2: MDHEN, SYDVKM. CDR3 length equals 11 residues. Trimming left V 8 bases short and J 7 bases short, with 9 bases between. The CDR3 coding sequence is TGTGCCAGCGCTGGACCTAATGAGCAGTTCTTC. Translating it yields CASAGPNEQFF.

This clonotype was detected ten times or more. The chain employs TRBV10-2 and TRBJ2-5; D tentatively fits TRBD1 or TRBD2 (6 bases each). Trimming removed 3 bases at V and 5 bases at J, with 13 bases between. This CDR3 comprises 14 residues. The germline V gene encodes CDR1 WSHSY and CDR2 SAAADI. CDR3 bases: TGCGCCAGCAGTGACATCGGGGGCCGGGAGACCCAGTACTTC. It encodes CASSDIGGRETQYF.

CDR3 loop: CASSQVQGDPGANVLTF. The DNA of the CDR3 is TGCGCCAGCAGCCAAGTCCAGGGGGATCCTGGGGCCAACGTCCTGACTTTC. The V gene is TRBV4-1, the J gene TRBJ2-6, with TRBD1 matching 7 bases. Germline values: CDR1 MGHRA, CDR2 YSYEKL. The CDR3 sequence is 17 residues long. J was trimmed by 2 bases and V by 1 base; bases with no gene match: 5.

This clonotype was counted only a few times. The V call is TRBV12-3 or TRBV12-4, the J call TRBJ1-2; tentatively, D is TRBD1 (5 bases). Trimming took off 6 bases at V and 4 bases at J, with 12 bases between the two ends. The CDR3 runs to 13 residues. The CDR3 DNA follows: TGTGCCAGCAGCTCTCAGGGTCGCTATGGCTACACCTTC. This sequence encodes CASSSQGRYGYTF.

Ten or more counts support this clonotype. J is TRBJ1-5 and V is TRBV4-3; weak D call: TRBD1 (5 bases). Trimming took off 0 bases at V and 4 bases at J, with 13 bases between the two ends. Germline-derived CDR1 and CDR2 are LGHNA and YSLEER. The CDR3 length is 16 residues. The CDR3 DNA sequence: TGCGCCAGCAGCCAAGATAGAAACAGGAGAAATCAGCCCCAGCATTTT. Translated: CASSQDRNRRNQPQHF.

This sequence joins TRBV11-2 and TRBJ2-3, with TRBD1 matching over 9 bases. Germline V gene data show CDR1 as SGHAT and CDR2 as FQNNGV. This CDR3 is 16 amino acids long. With 1 base clipped from V and 2 bases from J, the junction kept 4 bases outside the gene matches. This chain's CDR3 is CASSLGGTGSTDTQYF. The CDR3 DNA reads TGTGCCAGCAGCTTAGGGGGGACAGGGTCCACAGATACGCAGTATTTT.

This clonotype was detected a few times. The J gene is TRBJ2-1, the V gene TRBV27; D is perhaps TRBD1 (6 bases). Trimming removed 2 bases at V and 9 bases at J, with 8 bases between. In germline, CDR1 is MNHEY, CDR2 SMNVEV (reference sequence). The CDR3 has 12 residues. The CDR3 protein is CASSLIGGEQFF. In DNA form, the CDR3 reads TGTGCCAGCAGTTTAATAGGGGGTGAGCAGTTCTTC.

This clonotype was found a few times. V and J are TRBV29-1 and TRBJ2-1, with TRBD1 matching over 8 bases. The V and J ends lost 3 bases and 7 bases, in that order; junction bases with no gene match: 5. The CDR3 is 13 residues long. Germline CDR1 SQVTM, CDR2 ANQGSEA. The CDR3 sequence is CSVENRGTNEQFF. The CDR3 region has the DNA TGCAGCGTTGAGAACAGGGGGACGAATGAGCAGTTCTTC.

V usage is TRBV21-1 and J usage is TRBJ2-7; the table's D call, TRBD1, was not checked against the DNA. TRBV21-1 has pseudogene status. The CDR3 is 16 residues long. CDR3 coding DNA: TGTGCCAGCAGCAAGTTAGGAGGGAACAGGGCCTACGAGCAGTACTTC. Translation: CASSKLGGNRAYEQYF.

This clonotype was observed many times. The gene calls are TRBV7-7 and TRBJ2-5, with D perhaps TRBD2 (6 bases). The germline V gene has CDR1 SSHAT and CDR2 FNYEAQ (reference sequence). Trimming pared 3 bases from V and 3 bases from J, leaving 14 bases between. The CDR3 totals 15 residues. The CDR3 here is CASSFGGTGKETQYF. In DNA, the CDR3 is TGTGCCAGCAGCTTTGGGGGGACGGGGAAAGAGACCCAGTACTTC.